This TCR beta chain was identified in a study of T-cell reconstitution after alpha-beta-depleted transplantation in children (dated by TCRdb to about 2016). With respect to the entire study: The study quantitatively tracked T-cell immune reconstitution after TCRalphabeta/CD19-depleted allogeneic hematopoietic cell transplantation in children using TCR repertoire profiling. Broad study findings and their caveats: Over subsequent months, a decline in hyperexpanded clone frequencies was noted, and after one year, T-cell counts and TCRbeta diversity were mostly ascribed to newly produced T cells. In some patients, the high TCRbeta diversity seen at day 60 was put down to recipient T cells and intrathymic progenitors that had survived conditioning. About two months after transplant, the apparently early recovery of alphabetaT-cell counts reportedly depended on just several hundred clones that had expanded rapidly and came from non-depleted graft cells.

This clonotype has only a few counts. Its recognized antigen is unknown. One base away there is no much larger clone; base qualities are not given. In the paper's terms, the treatment or condition label means: allogeneic hematopoietic cell transplantation with graft depleted of TCRalphabeta T cells and CD19 B cells. The transplant recipients were children given TCRalphabeta/CD19-depleted allogeneic hematopoietic cell grafts. The library was produced with PCR. The listed sequencing device is Illumina HiSeq 2500. TCR library preparation used molecular barcoding, with unique molecular identifiers applied to normalize quantification of the TCRbeta repertoire. TCRdb reanalyzed the raw reads on its own, using fastp at Q25 for trimming and MiXCR for clone calling, and kept in-frame beta chains. For every CDR3 protein sequence, its rows merge into one entry that carries the most common genes and DNA. This sample lists about a million distinct CDR3 sequences; 25% to 30% were detected once. Clones ranked in the top ten supply over 25% of the sample.

Trimming removed 1 base from V and 3 bases from J, leaving 6 bases between the germline ends. From its cysteine to its phenylalanine, the CDR3 spans 13 amino acids. The kept DNA is CDR3 alone, 39 bases in frame from the first base. From the germline V gene, CDR1 is MGHRA and CDR2 is YSYEKL. The chain was built from TRBV4-1 and TRBJ2-5; a tentative D match to TRBD1 spans 6 bases. The sequence was collected from a boy younger than two who had a stem cell transplant for SCID, so the T cells may come from the graft donor. Sequencing used PBMCs, mostly from graft donor cells, obtained 360 days after TCRalphabeta/CD19-depleted stem cell transplant. The CDR3 is CASSQAGEETQYF. The nucleotide sequence is TGCGCCAGCAGCCAAGCAGGGGAAGAGACCCAGTACTTC.